A selection of T cell receptor beta chains follows, all from one sample in a study of technical replicates of blood from a few donors. This table comes from immunoSEQ multiplex PCR, and its TCRdb copy is limited to in-frame clones, with some not included. The sample lists around 72,000 clones; 85% to 95% were seen once. Sequenced sample: T cells isolated from PBMCs. The receptors derive from a human donor in good health. Each CDR3 is given without its conserved first and last residue. Each record gives: V gene, J gene, CDR3 protein.

V gene: TRBV4-2; J gene: TRBJ1-1; CDR3 protein: ASSHFTGTGKTEAF
V gene: TRBV5-1; J gene: TRBJ1-1; CDR3 protein: ASSSSGDLNTEAF
V gene: TRBV11-2; J gene: TRBJ1-2; CDR3 protein: ASSSGLNYGYT
V gene: TRBV2; J gene: TRBJ1-5; CDR3 protein: ASTLSNQPQH
V gene: TRBV2; J gene: TRBJ1-2; CDR3 protein: ASSEDRGHNYGYT
V gene: TRBV9; J gene: TRBJ2-5; CDR3 protein: ASSVAPGLAGGLETQY
V gene: TRBV11-3; J gene: TRBJ2-5; CDR3 protein: ASSLETGLETQY
V gene: TRBV19; J gene: TRBJ1-1; CDR3 protein: ASTPGQGVSEAF
V gene: TRBV23-1; J gene: TRBJ2-3; CDR3 protein: ASSRVRADTQY
V gene: TRBV27; J gene: TRBJ2-7; CDR3 protein: ASSLGDRGYEQY
V gene: TRBV5-1; J gene: TRBJ2-1; CDR3 protein: ASSLGGDYNEQF
V gene: TRBV7-2; J gene: TRBJ2-2; CDR3 protein: ASSLEGAIGELF
V gene: TRBV5-1; J gene: TRBJ2-1; CDR3 protein: ASSLGVEQF
V gene: TRBV19; J gene: TRBJ2-5; CDR3 protein: ASSISPQETQY
V gene: TRBV10-3; J gene: TRBJ2-1; CDR3 protein: AISGTSGYSYNEQF
V gene: TRBV5-1; J gene: TRBJ2-2; CDR3 protein: ASSTGLNTGELF
V gene: TRBV19; J gene: TRBJ2-5; CDR3 protein: ASSQVGETQY